Sample share makes the clone carrying this T cell receptor (beta chain) hyperexpanded. The antigen is unknown. The assay was immunoSEQ multiplex PCR, and TCRdb's table has in-frame clones only and misses some. The table lists 25,000 to 30,000 clones, around 86% of them singletons. This related bone marrow graft donor gave peripheral blood on the day of marrow donation. Trimming removed 8 bases at V and 3 bases at J, with 17 bases between. Germline CDR1 MNHNS, CDR2 SASEGT. The CDR3 length is 15 residues. These data belong to a study of T cells after posttransplantation cyclophosphamide. Study-wide findings and caveats: Recipient CMV seropositivity and CMV reactivation strongly tracked TRB clonality. Later post-transplant blood repertoires were often dominated by donor CD8+ memory clones.

The sequenced sample was PBMCs. The source of this sequence is a middle-aged man. This chain joins TRBV6-1 and TRBJ1-5; unclear D gene. The chain's CDR3 is CASGETLSPNQPQHF. The DNA for the CDR3 is TGTGCCAGCGGCGAGACACTTTCCCCCAATCAGCCCCAGCATTTT.